This TCR beta chain was documented in a study of blood T cell repertoires in COVID-19. Study in general: Italy, Spain and the United States were the sources of the convalescent and acute COVID-19 samples.

In the original analysis: Estimation of nucleated cell counts relied on the amplification of reference gene primers. TCRdb's copy holds only in-frame clones and misses some; the assay was immunoSEQ multiplex PCR. V and J calls and clone size are copied from that table; D and trimming were computed from the DNA. The table shows more than 95,000 clones, with 82% occurring only once. CDR3 size: 12 residues. V dropped 7 bases and J dropped 7; count of bases not matched to a gene: 5. The sequencing sample was made of peripheral blood. This chain connects TRBV12-3 or TRBV12-4 to TRBJ1-2; 8 bases match TRBD1. The receptor was isolated from a man aged 70 or older with active or convalescent COVID-19. CDR3 region: CASTPDRVGYTF. The CDR3, as DNA: TGTGCCAGCACCCCGGACAGGGTTGGCTACACCTTC.